The next 6 T cell receptor beta chains were all read from a single sample in a study of shared clonotypes between healthy human individuals. Profiling relied on immunoSEQ multiplex PCR, and the TCRdb table lists in-frame clones only, not all of them. The table has 2 million to 2.5 million clones, around 93% seen once. The sample comprised naive CD4+ T cells from PBMCs. Subset defined: CD45RA+ positively selected. The origin of the receptors is a man between 18 and 35 years old in good health. Some clones in this sample may be carry-over from other donors' samples.

This chain links TRBV2 with TRBJ2-5; TRBD2 matches at 11 bases. This CDR3 region has 16 residues. The germline V gene has CDR1 SNHLY and CDR2 FYNNEI. J gave up 4 bases and V 8 bases, and 12 bases lay outside the gene matches. CDR3 amino acids: CASGILRLAGLETQYF. The CDR3, as DNA: TGTGCCAGCGGGATTCTTAGACTAGCGGGACTAGAGACCCAGTACTTC.

The J gene is TRBJ1-2, the V gene TRBV5-8; D is unresolved. V lost 0 bases to trimming and J lost 9 bases, with 9 bases between them. CDR1 SGHTS and CDR2 YDEGEE come from the germline V gene. This CDR3 is built from 12 residues. CDR3 loop: CASSLVGRSYTF. The CDR3 nucleotides read TGTGCCAGCAGCTTGGTTGGGAGGAGCTACACCTTC.

This chain uses TRBV4-2 with TRBJ2-1; D gene uncertain. Trimming cost V 4 bases and J 4 bases, with 11 bases left between them. CDR1 is LGHNA, CDR2 YNFKEQ, per germline. This CDR3 comprises 14 residues. For the CDR3, the DNA is TGTGCCAGCAGCCCCAAGCACGGGTACAATGAGCAGTTCTTC. Translation: CASSPKHGYNEQFF.

The CDR3 region is CAVRGSASGANVLTF. CDR3 DNA sequence: TGTGCCGTCAGGGGGTCAGCCTCTGGGGCCAACGTCCTGACTTTC. The genes are TRBV2 and TRBJ2-6; 7 bases agree with TRBD1. V lost 11 bases to trimming and J lost 0 bases; unmatched junction nucleotides: 7. Germline CDR1 reads SNHLY; CDR2 reads FYNNEI. This CDR3 has 15 amino acids.

Of note for this clone: Other DNA sequences in this sample translate to the same CDR3. The rearrangement joins TRBV9 to TRBJ2-1, with a tentative D call TRBD1 (6 bases). CDR3 length equals 14 residues. V lost 0 bases and J lost 2, with 6 bases in between. Germline loops: CDR1 SGDLS, CDR2 YYNGEE. The CDR3 loop reads CASSVGGPYNEQFF. CDR3 bases: TGTGCCAGCAGCGTAGGGGGGCCCTACAATGAGCAGTTCTTC.

This rearrangement joins TRBV29-1 to TRBJ2-3, with TRBD1 matching over 8 bases. V shed 7 bases, J shed 5 bases, and the junction held 8 bases outside the gene matches. CDR1 and CDR2 (germline): SQVTM, ANQGSEA. The CDR3 is 13 amino acids. CDR3 nucleotides: TGCAGCGCCAGCAGGGGGCCGGGAGATACGCAGTATTTT. It codes for CSASRGPGDTQYF.